This TCR beta chain was documented in a study of blood T cells in healthy people across ages. Study-wide results and caveats: The percentage of naive T cells correlated strongly with TCR beta diversity.

Notes on this clonotype: The antigen remains undetermined.

Together with a sample-barcoded 5' primer, a J-beta primer mix was included in a second PCR lasting roughly 6 to 12 cycles. Every molecule of cDNA carried a tag from a template-switch adaptor with 12 random nucleotides. TCRdb re-called the 5' RACE reads through MiXCR, storing one row per CDR3 protein. The sample includes approximately 1.5 million distinct CDR3 sequences, almost 35% of them seen just once. Each sample yielded at least 5.5 micrograms of PBMC total RNA. V was pared by 6 bases and J by 4 bases, with 21 bases between. The length of the CDR3 is 16 residues. Germline assignment: CDR1 MDHEN and CDR2 SYDVKM.

The genes are TRBV28 and TRBJ2-5, with D possibly TRBD2 on 6 matching bases. This sequence was found in a woman in her twenties or thirties in good health. The sequencing input was blood. The CDR3 sequence: CASSLMGTWNGETQYF. The CDR3 nucleotides are TGTGCCAGCAGCCTCATGGGGACTTGGAATGGAGAGACCCAGTACTTC.